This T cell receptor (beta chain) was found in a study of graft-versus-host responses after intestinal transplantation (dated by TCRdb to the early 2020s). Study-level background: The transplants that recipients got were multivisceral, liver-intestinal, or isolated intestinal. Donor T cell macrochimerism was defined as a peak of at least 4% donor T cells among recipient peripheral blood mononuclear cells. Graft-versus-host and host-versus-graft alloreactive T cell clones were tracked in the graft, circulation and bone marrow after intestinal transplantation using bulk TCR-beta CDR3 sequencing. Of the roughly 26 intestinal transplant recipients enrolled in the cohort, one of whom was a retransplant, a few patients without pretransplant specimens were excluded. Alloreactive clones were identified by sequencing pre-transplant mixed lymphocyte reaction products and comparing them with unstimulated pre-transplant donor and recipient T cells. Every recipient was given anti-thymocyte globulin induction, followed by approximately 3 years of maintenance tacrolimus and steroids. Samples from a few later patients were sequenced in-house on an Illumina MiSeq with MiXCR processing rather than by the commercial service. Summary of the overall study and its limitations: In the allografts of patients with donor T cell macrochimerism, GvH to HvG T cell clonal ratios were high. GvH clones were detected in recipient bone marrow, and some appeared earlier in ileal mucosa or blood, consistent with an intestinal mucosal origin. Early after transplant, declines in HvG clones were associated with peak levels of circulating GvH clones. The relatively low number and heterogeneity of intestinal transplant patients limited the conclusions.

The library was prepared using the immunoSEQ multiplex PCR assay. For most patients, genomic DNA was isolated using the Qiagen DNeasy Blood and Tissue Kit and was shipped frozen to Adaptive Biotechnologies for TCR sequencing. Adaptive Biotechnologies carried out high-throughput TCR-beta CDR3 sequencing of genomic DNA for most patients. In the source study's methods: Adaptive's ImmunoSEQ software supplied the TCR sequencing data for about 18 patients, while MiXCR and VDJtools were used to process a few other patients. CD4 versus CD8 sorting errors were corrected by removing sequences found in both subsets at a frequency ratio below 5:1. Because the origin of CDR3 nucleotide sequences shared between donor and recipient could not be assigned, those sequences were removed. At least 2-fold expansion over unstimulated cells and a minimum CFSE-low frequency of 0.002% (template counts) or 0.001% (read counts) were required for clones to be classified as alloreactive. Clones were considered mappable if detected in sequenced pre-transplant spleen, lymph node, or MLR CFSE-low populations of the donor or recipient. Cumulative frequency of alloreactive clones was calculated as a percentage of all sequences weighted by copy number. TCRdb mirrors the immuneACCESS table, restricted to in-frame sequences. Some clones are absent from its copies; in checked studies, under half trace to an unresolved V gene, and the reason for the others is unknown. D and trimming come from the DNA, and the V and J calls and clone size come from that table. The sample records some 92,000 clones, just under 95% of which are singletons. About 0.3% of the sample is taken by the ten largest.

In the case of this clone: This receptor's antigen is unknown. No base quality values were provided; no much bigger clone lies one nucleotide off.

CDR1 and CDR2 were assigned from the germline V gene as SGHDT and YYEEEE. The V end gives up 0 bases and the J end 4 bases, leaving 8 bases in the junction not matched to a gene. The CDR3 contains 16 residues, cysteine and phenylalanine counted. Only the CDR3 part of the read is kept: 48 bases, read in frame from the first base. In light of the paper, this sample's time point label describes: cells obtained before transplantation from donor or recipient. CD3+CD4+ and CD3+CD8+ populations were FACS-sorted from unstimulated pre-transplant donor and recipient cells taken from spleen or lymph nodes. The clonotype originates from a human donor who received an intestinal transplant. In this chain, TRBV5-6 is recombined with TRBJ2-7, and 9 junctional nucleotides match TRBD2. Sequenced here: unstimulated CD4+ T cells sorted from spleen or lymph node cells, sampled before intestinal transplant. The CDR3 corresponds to CASSLGGLAGKYEQYF. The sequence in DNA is TGTGCCAGCAGCTTGGGTGGTCTAGCGGGGAAATACGAGCAGTACTTC.